The 26 T cell receptor beta chains given below trace back to one sample, sequenced in a study of cytomegalovirus exposure and HLA in healthy donors. Primers for the PCR totalled 60 Vbeta and 13 Jbeta. The method was immunoSEQ multiplex PCR; TCRdb's version includes in-frame clones alone and lacks a portion of them. The data contain about 140,000 clones, around 84% of them singletons. Source material: PBMCs. These receptors were collected from a man aged 45-65 years in good health and CMV-seronegative.

The V and J genes are TRBV10-3 and TRBJ1-2, with D perhaps matching TRBD1 (5 bases). The length of the CDR3 is 11 residues. The germline V gene has CDR1 ENHRY and CDR2 SYGVKD. The V gene lost 10 bases and the J gene lost 4 bases, with 10 bases spanning the gap. Here the CDR3 DNA reads TGTGCCACGAGACAGAGCTATGGCTACACCTTC. Translated, it gives CATRQSYGYTF.

This chain uses TRBV25-1 with TRBJ1-2; D perhaps matches TRBD1 (5 bases). Germline V gives CDR1 MGHDK, CDR2 SYGVNS. CDR3 length: 15 residues. Trimming left V 6 bases short and J 4 bases short, with 18 bases between. DNA of the CDR3: TGTGCCAGCAGCGCCTCCGGGGGGGTAGTCTATGGCTACACCTTC. Translating it yields CASSASGGVVYGYTF.

The gene calls are TRBV27 and TRBJ2-2, with D perhaps TRBD2 (6 bases). The CDR3 length is 15 residues. V gave up 3 bases and J gave up 7 bases, with 15 bases separating them. Germline CDR1 is MNHEY and CDR2 is SMNVEV (reference sequence). The CDR3 protein is CASSFRREYGGELFF. CDR3 nucleotides: TGTGCCAGCAGTTTCCGGAGGGAGTACGGCGGGGAGCTGTTTTTT.

V and J are TRBV29-1 and TRBJ1-1; no clear D. This CDR3 comprises 14 residues. CDR1 is SQVTM and CDR2 is ANQGSEA in the germline V gene. With 1 base removed from V and 6 bases from J, the gap between germline ends came to 15 bases. CDR3 in DNA: TGCAGCGTTGAAGGTCGACGGGAGGATGCTGAAGCTTTCTTT. Protein product: CSVEGRREDAEAFF.

The chain recombines TRBV11-2 with TRBJ2-7; 8 positions match TRBD1. V was clipped by 4 bases and J by 0 bases; unmatched bases: 5. The germline V gene encodes CDR1 SGHAT and CDR2 FQNNGV. The CDR3 consists of 15 residues. The DNA of the CDR3 is TGTGCCAGCAGCTCCAAGGGACAGGACTCCTACGAGCAGTACTTC. It codes for CASSSKGQDSYEQYF.

The chain couples TRBV18 to TRBJ2-7; D uncertain. This CDR3 spans 14 amino acids. The germline gives CDR1 KGHSH, CDR2 LQKENI. Trimming removed 0 bases at V and 1 base at J, with 7 bases between. CDR3 coding DNA: TGTGCCAGCTCACCACCGTCGAGATCCTACGAGCAGTACTTC. This codes for CASSPPSRSYEQYF.

V usage is TRBV6-1 and J usage is TRBJ2-2; 11 bases map to TRBD1. The J segment lost 4 bases and the V segment lost 6 bases, leaving 4 bases of the junction unmatched. The CDR3 runs to 15 residues. The germline gives CDR1 MNHNS, CDR2 SASEGT. The CDR3 nucleotides read TGTGCCAGCAGGGGGGACAGGGGGGGCACCGGGGAGCTGTTTTTT. Translated: CASRGDRGGTGELFF.

J is TRBJ1-2 and V is TRBV6-4, with 8 bases matching TRBD1. The V gene's germline CDR1 is MRHNA and CDR2 SNTAGT. Germline trimming cut 0 bases from V and 4 bases from J; bases unmatched to any gene: 1. The CDR3 runs 14 residues. The DNA of the CDR3 is TGTGCCAGCAGTGACTCGGGGACAGGCTATGGCTACACCTTC. Protein product: CASSDSGTGYGYTF.

V usage is TRBV6-6 and J usage is TRBJ2-2, with 13 bases fitting TRBD2. V gave up 2 bases and J gave up 7 bases; unmatched junction bases: 1. The CDR3 is made up of 15 amino acids. Germline V gives CDR1 MNHNY, CDR2 SVGAGI (reference sequence). This CDR3 reads CASSYTSGGGGELFF. For the CDR3, the DNA is TGTGCCAGCAGTTACACTAGCGGGGGGGGCGGGGAGCTGTTTTTT.

The rearrangement joins TRBV6-1 to TRBJ2-7; tentatively, D is TRBD2 (6 bases). Germline CDR1 and CDR2: MNHNS and SASEGT. V lost 0 bases, J lost 3 bases, and 15 bases lay in between. This CDR3 has 16 amino acids. The DNA for the CDR3 is TGTGCCAGCAGTGAAGCATCCCTAGGAGGGGTCTACGAGCAGTACTTC. It translates to CASSEASLGGVYEQYF.

This chain links TRBV2 with TRBJ1-1, with TRBD1 as a possible D gene (5 bases). Trimming pared 3 bases from V and 4 bases from J, leaving 9 bases between. CDR1 is SNHLY, CDR2 FYNNEI, per germline. The CDR3 runs to 13 residues. The CDR3 spells CASSEAGLTEAFF. The CDR3 DNA reads TGTGCCAGCAGTGAGGCGGGACTCACTGAAGCTTTCTTT.

The chain links TRBV28 to TRBJ2-1, with D possibly being TRBD1 (6 bases). Germline V gene lookup returns CDR1 MDHEN and CDR2 SYDVKM. V was cut by 7 bases and J by 1 base, with 17 bases left in between. CDR3 length: 16 residues. CDR3 nucleotides: TGTGCCAGCACCAAATCGACAGGAAAGTCCTACAATGAGCAGTTCTTC. Protein product: CASTKSTGKSYNEQFF.

The rearrangement links TRBV7-3 to TRBJ1-1, with 7 bases identical to TRBD1. CDR3 length equals 13 residues. The germline V gene encodes CDR1 SGHTA and CDR2 FQGTGA. The trim removed 5 bases at V and 4 bases at J, leaving 4 bases unmatched. The CDR3 bases are TGTGCCAGCAGCGAGGACAGGACCACTGAAGCTTTCTTT. This gives the protein CASSEDRTTEAFF.

The V gene is TRBV7-9, the J gene TRBJ2-3; TRBD2 might be the D (5 bases). The CDR3 contains 14 residues. The ends were cut back, 5 bases at V and 2 bases at J, with 11 bases in the middle. Germline values: CDR1 SEHNR, CDR2 FQNEAQ (reference sequence). CDR3 residues: CASSLSGYTDTQYF. DNA of the CDR3: TGTGCCAGCAGCCTGAGCGGATACACAGATACGCAGTATTTT.

As to this clone: One end of the junction is discordant with germline, which a read error may explain. This sequence joins TRBV5-4 and TRBJ1-3, with 9 bases identical to TRBD1. CDR3 length: 13 amino acids. Germline CDR1 is SGHNT and CDR2 is YYREEE (reference sequence). The DNA of the CDR3 is TGTGCCAGCAGCCTGGAGGAGGACAGGGGAAGTCAATTT. It encodes CASSLEEDRGSQF.

The chain employs TRBV5-4 and TRBJ2-3, with 12 bases fitting TRBD2. Germline V CDR1 and CDR2: SGHNT, YYREEE (reference sequence). The CDR3 is 18 residues long. Trimming took 3 bases from V and 0 from J; bases not matched to a gene: 8. CDR3 nucleotide sequence: TGTGCCAGCAGCTATCGACTAGCGGGGGCTACTAGCACAGATACGCAGTATTTT. Amino acid sequence: CASSYRLAGATSTDTQYF.

The rearrangement links TRBV4-1 to TRBJ1-2; no clear D. V gave up 1 base and J gave up 3 bases, with 6 bases separating them. Germline values: CDR1 MGHRA, CDR2 YSYEKL. This CDR3 has 13 residues. The CDR3 sequence: CASSQATDYGYTF. The DNA for the CDR3 is TGCGCCAGCAGCCAAGCAACAGACTATGGCTACACCTTC.

This chain links TRBV29-1 with TRBJ2-5; 8 bases align to TRBD2. There are 15 residues in the CDR3. With 1 base clipped from V and 4 bases from J, the junction kept 8 bases outside the gene matches. From germline, CDR1 is SQVTM and CDR2 ANQGSEA. The CDR3 DNA reads TGCAGCGTTGAAGTAACTGCGGCGGGGGGAGAGACCCAGTACTTC. This sequence encodes CSVEVTAAGGETQYF.

This clone was seen once. V is TRBV5-4 and J is TRBJ1-3, with no clear D. Deletions cut 4 bases from V and 0 bases from J, with 8 bases between. From germline, CDR1 is SGHNT and CDR2 YYREEE (reference sequence). The CDR3 totals 14 residues. CDR3 bases: TGTGCCAGCAGCAGCCACAGCTCTGGAAACACCATATATTTT. As protein: CASSSHSSGNTIYF.

The chain links TRBV11-3 to TRBJ2-7; D not certain. The CDR3 runs to 11 residues. CDR1 and CDR2 (germline): SGHNT, YENEEA. V shed 3 bases and J shed 6 bases, with 6 bases lying between them. This CDR3 reads CASSFRSEQYF. Here the CDR3 DNA reads TGTGCCAGCAGCTTTAGGAGCGAGCAGTACTTC.

This sequence joins TRBV7-2 and TRBJ1-5, with 10 bases that match TRBD1. There are 15 residues in the CDR3. Trimming at V came to 2 bases and at J to 11 bases, leaving 9 bases not matched to a gene. Germline loops: CDR1 SGHTA, CDR2 FQGNSA. The CDR3 nucleotides are TGTGCCAGCAGCTTAAGGACAGGGGGGACGGGGACCCAGCATTTT. Translated: CASSLRTGGTGTQHF.

Notes on this clone: A junction boundary mismatches the germline segment, possibly from a read error. The chain carries TRBV7-7 and TRBJ2-1; 13 bases are shared with TRBD2. CDR3 size: 15 residues. Germline V gene sequence: CDR1 SSHAT, CDR2 FNYEAQ (reference sequence). This chain's CDR3 is CASSLGTSGINEQFF. The CDR3 coding sequence is TGTGCTAGCAGCTTAGGGACTAGCGGGATCAATGAGCAGTTCTTC. Using reference TRBV7-7 and TRBJ2-1 for the parts outside the CDR3, the full variable domain is GAGVSQSPRYKVTKRGQDVTLRCDPISSHATLYWYQQALGQGPEFLTYFNYEAQPDKSGLPSDRFSAERPEGSISTLTIQRTEQRDSAMYRCASSLGTSGINEQFFGPGTRLTVL.

The genes are TRBV5-5 and TRBJ1-3; 7 bases map to TRBD1. V trimming: 0 bases; J trimming: 8 bases; junction bases outside the gene matches: 8. CDR3 length: 15 residues. Germline-derived CDR1 and CDR2 are SGHKS and YYEKEE (reference sequence). The CDR3 sequence is CASSLDRGRVDTIYF. The CDR3 DNA reads as TGTGCCAGCAGCTTGGACAGGGGTAGGGTGGACACCATATATTTT.

The chain employs TRBV5-5 and TRBJ1-6, with D uncertain. CDR3 length equals 15 residues. Germline loops: CDR1 SGHKS, CDR2 YYEKEE (reference sequence). Trimming took 7 bases from V and 7 from J, leaving 18 bases between them. The CDR3 sequence is CASLKGDLGNSPLHF. In DNA, the CDR3 is TGTGCCAGCTTGAAGGGAGATCTTGGGAATTCACCCCTCCACTTT.

J is TRBJ1-4 and V is TRBV25-1; 8 nucleotides align to TRBD1. With 4 bases clipped from V and 5 bases from J, the junction kept 9 bases outside the gene matches. Germline assignment: CDR1 MGHDK and CDR2 SYGVNS. This CDR3 is built from 16 residues. CDR3 bases: TGTGCCAGCAGTGTCCCGGGACAGGTGGGGAATGAAAAACTGTTTTTT. Residues: CASSVPGQVGNEKLFF.

As DNA, the CDR3 is TGTGCCAGCAGCGCGGACAGGGCTGAATACAATGAGCAGTTCTTC. Its translation is CASSADRAEYNEQFF. The chain combines TRBV9 with TRBJ2-1, with TRBD1 identical over 8 bases. Germline values: CDR1 SGDLS, CDR2 YYNGEE. J was trimmed by 4 bases and V by 3 bases; bases with no gene match: 6. The CDR3 extends over 15 amino acids. Based on the CDR3 plus reference TRBV9 and TRBJ2-1, the full variable domain is DSGVTQTPKHLITATGQRVTLRCSPRSGDLSVYWYQQSLDQGLQFLIQYYNGEERAKGNILERFSAQQFPDLHSELNLSSLELGDSALYFCASSADRAEYNEQFFGPGTRLTVL.